The T cell receptor beta chain under discussion was sequenced for a study of blood T cell repertoires in COVID-19. V was clipped by 3 bases and J by 10 bases, with 21 bases between them. The CDR3 consists of 15 residues. Per the germline V gene, CDR1 is LNHDA and CDR2 is SQIVND (reference sequence). As originally analysed: Amplification from reference gene primers served as the basis for estimated nucleated cell counts. TCRdb keeps only in-frame clones here, not all; method: immunoSEQ multiplex PCR. V and J calls plus clone size are reproduced from that table; the DNA served to infer D and trimming. Among 150,000 to 200,000 clones listed, 80% to 90% were seen once.

The sequence was collected from a man in his 70s with active or convalescent COVID-19. Sequenced sample: peripheral blood. The chain combines TRBV19 with TRBJ1-1; D uncertain. In DNA, the CDR3 is TGTGCCAGTAGTATTCCTCGATTTGACTCCCCGATAGCTTTCTTT. It yields the protein CASSIPRFDSPIAFF.